A single sample gave rise to the 25 T cell receptor beta chains below, sequenced in a study of blood T cell repertoires in COVID-19. Sequencing used immunoSEQ multiplex PCR; TCRdb keeps in-frame clones, though not all of them. The sample yields approximately 210,000 clones, roughly nine tenths seen once. Sequenced sample: PBMCs or T cells enriched from blood (not recorded which). The receptor source for this set is a woman aged 18-30 years who had recovered from COVID-19.

This chain uses TRBV4-2 with TRBJ2-7; 7 bases are shared with TRBD1. This CDR3 is built from 15 residues. Germline loops: CDR1 LGHNA, CDR2 YNFKEQ. J gave up 2 bases and V 0 bases, and 4 bases lay outside the gene matches. The CDR3 sequence: CASSQELGQPYEQYF. In DNA, the CDR3 is TGTGCCAGCAGCCAAGAGTTGGGACAGCCCTACGAGCAGTACTTC.

The chain couples TRBV3-1 (or the pseudogene TRBV3-2) to TRBJ2-1; 10 nucleotides line up with TRBD1. Germline V gene lookup returns CDR1 LGHDT and CDR2 YNNKEL (reference sequence). The length of the CDR3 is 15 residues. V lost 5 bases and J lost 4; bases outside the gene matches: 5. CDR3 nucleotide sequence: TGTGCCAGCAGCTACCGGGACAGGGGATACAATGAGCAGTTCTTC. Its protein product is CASSYRDRGYNEQFF.

The rearrangement joins TRBV28 to TRBJ1-6; 8 bases line up with TRBD1. The V and J ends lost 5 bases and 7 bases, in that order; junction bases with no gene match: 10. The CDR3 has 16 amino acids. Germline lookup yields CDR1 MDHEN and CDR2 SYDVKM. CDR3 sequence (DNA): TGTGCCAGCAGTCGTACGATCCAGGGGGCGAATTCACCCCTCCACTTT. It specifies CASSRTIQGANSPLHF. Looking up the rest from reference TRBV28 and TRBJ1-6 gives the full variable domain: DVKVTQSSRYLVKRTGEKVFLECVQDMDHENMFWYRQDPGLGLRLIYFSYDVKMKEKGDIPEGYSVSREKKERFSLILESASTNQTSMYLCASSRTIQGANSPLHFGNGTRLTVT.

The chain uses TRBV7-6 and TRBJ2-5; D possibly corresponds to TRBD2 (6 bases). This CDR3 spans 14 amino acids. CDR1 is SGHVS and CDR2 is FNYEAQ in the germline V gene. The ends were cut back, 3 bases at V and 4 bases at J, with 12 bases in the middle. Here the CDR3 DNA reads TGTGCCAGCAGCTTGGTGGGCGGGGCAGAGACCCAGTACTTC. Protein: CASSLVGGAETQYF.

The chain recombines TRBV5-1 with TRBJ2-1, with 14 bases matching TRBD2. After removal of 2 bases from V and 7 bases from J, the junction contained 8 bases not matched to a gene. The germline gives CDR1 SGHRS, CDR2 YFSETQ. This CDR3 has 17 amino acids. CDR3 residues: CASSFRLAGGPNNEQFF. The CDR3 DNA sequence: TGCGCCAGCAGCTTTCGACTAGCGGGGGGGCCTAATAATGAGCAGTTCTTC.

The rearrangement uses TRBV12-5 and TRBJ1-1, with D unclear. The V gene's germline CDR1 is LGHNT and CDR2 FRNRAP. V lost 4 bases, J lost 5 bases, and 17 bases lay in between. CDR3 length: 15 amino acids. The CDR3 here is CASGSHPSWRTEAFF. The CDR3 DNA sequence: TGTGCTAGTGGTTCACATCCTTCATGGAGGACTGAAGCTTTCTTT.

The V and J genes are TRBV5-4 and TRBJ1-4; perhaps TRBD1 as D (5 bases). The CDR3 spans 16 residues. Per the germline V gene, CDR1 is SGHNT and CDR2 is YYREEE (reference sequence). Trimming cost V 0 bases and J 0 bases, with 9 bases left between them. In DNA, the CDR3 is TGTGCCAGCAGCTTGGGGAAGACAGCAACTAATGAAAAACTGTTTTTT. Residues: CASSLGKTATNEKLFF.

The genes are TRBV6-6 and TRBJ1-2, with TRBD1 matching 7 bases. The J segment lost 9 bases and the V segment lost 7 bases, leaving 14 bases of the junction unmatched. CDR3 size: 14 residues. Germline lookup yields CDR1 MNHNY and CDR2 SVGAGI (reference sequence). The DNA of the CDR3 is TGTGCCAGCAACGACAGGGAACGTGGTGTGCGCTACACCTTC. Amino acid sequence: CASNDRERGVRYTF.

V is TRBV5-4 and J is TRBJ1-2, with D possibly TRBD1 on 6 matching bases. Trimming stripped 3 bases from V and 4 bases from J, with 10 bases between. The CDR3 is made up of 13 amino acids. Germline V gives CDR1 SGHNT, CDR2 YYREEE (reference sequence). CDR3 loop: CASSSGHRYGYTF. In DNA, the CDR3 is TGTGCCAGCAGCTCGGGACACCGCTATGGCTACACCTTC.

This rearrangement joins TRBV19 to TRBJ1-4; D uncertain. V was clipped by 1 base and J by 8 bases, with 17 bases between them. Germline CDR1 and CDR2: LNHDA and SQIVND (reference sequence). The CDR3 is made up of 16 amino acids. The CDR3 DNA sequence: TGTGCCAGTAGTATAGCCGCGAGCGGGAAATGGGAAAAACTGTTTTTT. Translated: CASSIAASGKWEKLFF.

The CDR3 reads CASSFGGGQPQHF. In DNA form, the CDR3 reads TGTGCCAGCAGTTTCGGGGGTGGTCAGCCCCAGCATTTT. The chain links TRBV28 to TRBJ1-5; TRBD1 might be the D (5 bases). Germline V gene sequence: CDR1 MDHEN, CDR2 SYDVKM. The V end lost 3 bases, the J end lost 6 bases, and 9 bases lay between the germline ends. The CDR3 sequence is 13 residues long.

The V call is TRBV27, the J call TRBJ2-7; 10 positions match TRBD2. Germline trimming cut 5 bases from V and 0 bases from J; bases unmatched to any gene: 4. The length of the CDR3 is 15 residues. Germline V gene lookup returns CDR1 MNHEY and CDR2 SMNVEV (reference sequence). CDR3 coding DNA: TGTGCCAGCAGTGTCACTAGCGGGGCCTCCTACGAGCAGTACTTC. Translating it yields CASSVTSGASYEQYF.

The gene calls are TRBV5-4 and TRBJ1-2, with 8 bases that match TRBD1. The CDR3 runs 13 residues. Germline trimming cut 6 bases from V and 4 bases from J; bases unmatched to any gene: 5. Germline CDR1 SGHNT, CDR2 YYREEE (reference sequence). CDR3 region: CASNTGGTYGYTF. The CDR3 bases are TGTGCCAGCAACACAGGGGGGACCTATGGCTACACCTTC.

This sequence joins TRBV3-1 (or the pseudogene TRBV3-2) and TRBJ1-2, with TRBD1 as a possible D gene (5 bases). This CDR3 has 14 amino acids. Trimming took off 3 bases at V and 3 bases at J, with 11 bases between the two ends. Germline V CDR1 and CDR2: LGHDT, YNNKEL (reference sequence). The chain's CDR3 is CASSQGGPDYGYTF. CDR3 DNA sequence: TGTGCCAGCAGCCAGGGGGGTCCTGACTATGGCTACACCTTC.

The chain carries TRBV13 and TRBJ2-7; 7 bases fit TRBD2. The V segment lost 6 bases and the J segment 1 base; nucleotides outside the gene matches: 6. Germline V CDR1 and CDR2: PRHDT, FYEKMQ (reference sequence). The CDR3 spans 14 residues. CDR3 bases: TGTGCCAGCAGTAGACGGGGGGTATCCTACGAGCAGTACTTC. Translated, it gives CASSRRGVSYEQYF. Based on the CDR3 plus reference TRBV13 and TRBJ2-7, the full variable domain is AAGVIQSPRHLIKEKRETATLKCYPIPRHDTVYWYQQGPGQDPQFLISFYEKMQSDKGSIPDRFSAQQFSDYHSELNMSSLELGDSALYFCASSRRGVSYEQYFGPGTRLTVT.

The genes are TRBV5-1 and TRBJ2-3; D may be TRBD2 (7 bases). V lost 4 bases, J lost 0 bases, and 15 bases lay in between. Germline lookup yields CDR1 SGHRS and CDR2 YFSETQ. The length of the CDR3 is 16 residues. CDR3 sequence (DNA): TGCGCCAGCAGCGGCGGGGGCCCCTCTAGCACAGATACGCAGTATTTT. Protein sequence: CASSGGGPSSTDTQYF.

The rearrangement joins TRBV6-5 to TRBJ1-2; D possibly corresponds to TRBD1 (6 bases). Germline V gives CDR1 MNHEY, CDR2 SVGAGI. The CDR3 consists of 14 residues. Trimming left V 0 bases short and J 3 bases short, with 8 bases between. CDR3 sequence: CASSYSYRDYGYTF. CDR3 nucleotides: TGTGCCAGCAGTTACTCATACAGGGACTATGGCTACACCTTC.

The V and J genes are TRBV27 and TRBJ2-7, with TRBD1 matching 12 bases. Germline V gene lookup returns CDR1 MNHEY and CDR2 SMNVEV (reference sequence). Trimming at V came to 5 bases and at J to 2 bases, leaving 4 bases not matched to a gene. The CDR3 has 15 residues. CDR3 protein: CASSRGQGATYEQYF. CDR3 DNA sequence: TGTGCCAGCAGTCGGGGACAGGGGGCCACCTACGAGCAGTACTTC.

The chain is built from TRBV29-1 and TRBJ2-1; 8 bases fit TRBD1. After removal of 5 bases from V and 5 bases from J, the junction contained 5 bases not matched to a gene. There are 13 residues in the CDR3. CDR1 is SQVTM and CDR2 is ANQGSEA in the germline V gene. The CDR3 sequence is CSVRTGNHNEQFF. The CDR3 DNA follows: TGCAGCGTTCGGACAGGGAACCACAATGAGCAGTTCTTC.

The chain recombines TRBV9 with TRBJ1-6; D not resolved. Trimming removed 3 bases at V and 0 bases at J, with 13 bases between. The CDR3 has 17 residues. In germline, CDR1 is SGDLS, CDR2 YYNGEE. This chain's CDR3 is CASSGLEESSYNSPLHF. In DNA form, the CDR3 reads TGTGCCAGCAGCGGCCTCGAGGAGAGCTCCTATAATTCACCCCTCCACTTT.

The rearrangement joins TRBV7-9 to TRBJ2-7, with a weak D call TRBD1 (6 bases). The germline CDR1 and CDR2 sequences are SEHNR and FQNEAQ (reference sequence). V dropped 5 bases and J dropped 0 bases, with 11 bases sitting between them. There are 14 residues in the CDR3. The CDR3 region is CASSGGRSSYEQYF. The CDR3 DNA reads as TGTGCCAGCAGCGGGGGCAGGAGCTCCTACGAGCAGTACTTC.

This clone was picked up a small number of times. The chain is built from TRBV29-1 and TRBJ2-7, with D possibly being TRBD2 (7 bases). CDR3 length: 14 residues. V was shortened by 6 bases and J by 6 bases, with 21 bases between the two germline ends. The germline CDR1 and CDR2 sequences are SQVTM and ANQGSEA. Here the CDR3 DNA reads TGCAGCGTAGTACGGGGGGCCCTCACCGGCGAGCAGTACTTC. It codes for CSVVRGALTGEQYF.

The gene calls are TRBV7-8 and TRBJ1-1; maybe TRBD1 (5 bases). From germline, CDR1 is SGHVS and CDR2 FQNEAQ. The CDR3 is made up of 15 amino acids. The V and J ends lost 5 bases and 3 bases respectively, with 16 bases between them. This chain's CDR3 is CASSQRGIRDTEAFF. The CDR3 coding sequence is TGTGCCAGCAGCCAACGGGGGATACGGGACACTGAAGCTTTCTTT.

This chain connects TRBV5-1 to TRBJ1-5; D unresolved. Germline CDR1 reads SGHRS; CDR2 reads YFSETQ. The length of the CDR3 is 13 residues. Trimming stripped 3 bases from V and 4 bases from J, with 8 bases between. In DNA, the CDR3 is TGCGCCAGCAGCTGGGGAGGGAATCAGCCCCAGCATTTT. This gives the protein CASSWGGNQPQHF.

This clone was picked up one time. V usage is TRBV27 and J usage is TRBJ1-1; maybe TRBD1 (6 bases). V was pared by 5 bases and J by 5 bases, with 15 bases between. The CDR3 spans 14 residues. Germline V CDR1 and CDR2: MNHEY, SMNVEV (reference sequence). The CDR3 is CASSPLRGRTEAFF. CDR3 nucleotide sequence: TGTGCCAGCAGTCCCCTCAGGGGCAGAACTGAAGCTTTCTTT.